The sequence of this T cell receptor (beta chain) was determined in a study of T-cell reconstitution after alpha-beta-depleted transplantation in children. Construction of the TCRbeta library involved unique molecular identifiers. TCRdb independently ran MiXCR on the PCR reads; one entry per CDR3 protein. The sample has 500,000 to 600,000 distinct CDR3 sequences, about 17% seen once. Germline V lookup: CDR1 MNHNS, CDR2 SASEGT. This CDR3 is 15 amino acids long. V lost 5 bases to trimming and J lost 5 bases; unmatched junction nucleotides: 8. The receptor comes from a human donor who donated a stem cell graft to a child with acute lymphoblastic leukemia. The rearrangement links TRBV6-1 to TRBJ2-1; 8 bases map to TRBD1. Specimen: PBMCs from the stem cell graft donor, collected from the stem cell graft. The CDR3 is CASSNPGTGHNEQFF. CDR3 nucleotide sequence: TGTGCCAGCAGTAATCCGGGGACAGGTCACAATGAGCAGTTCTTC.